Below, 21 T cell receptor beta chains from the same sample are listed, as sequenced in a study of ipilimumab plus nivolumab after autologous stem cell transplantation. Generated by immunoSEQ multiplex PCR, the TCRdb table keeps only in-frame clones and is missing some. The table records about 22,000 clones, roughly four fifths of them present only once. The specimen comprised PBMCs, sampled in a trial of ipilimumab plus nivolumab as post-transplant consolidation. The receptor set was obtained from a male donor with diffuse large B-cell lymphoma.

As concerns this clone: The identical CDR3 is also encoded by other nucleotide sequences in the sample. The chain joins TRBV29-1 to TRBJ2-3; TRBD1 is a possible D gene (7 bases). The CDR3 spans 12 residues. V lost 4 bases and J 5 bases, leaving 10 bases between the germline ends. CDR1 is SQVTM and CDR2 is ANQGSEA in the germline V gene. This CDR3 is CSVGQGGDTQYF. The DNA for the CDR3 is TGCAGCGTTGGGCAGGGGGGAGATACGCAGTATTTT.

The rearrangement uses TRBV5-4 and TRBJ2-7; weak D call: TRBD1 (6 bases). The V end lost 1 base, the J end lost 2 bases, and 7 bases lay between the germline ends. The CDR3 contains 13 residues. Looked up from germline, CDR1 is SGHNT and CDR2 is YYREEE (reference sequence). In DNA, the CDR3 is TGTGCCAGCAGCTTGCCAGGGGCCTACGAGCAGTACTTC. Residues: CASSLPGAYEQYF.

The chain is built from TRBV30 and TRBJ1-4, with TRBD1 identical over 8 bases. CDR1 and CDR2 from the germline V gene are GTSNPN and SVGIG (reference sequence). J was trimmed by 8 bases and V by 4 bases; bases with no gene match: 9. The length of the CDR3 is 14 residues. In DNA form, the CDR3 reads TGTGCCTGGAAATCGACAGGGGAGTGGGAAAAACTGTTTTTT. Its translation is CAWKSTGEWEKLFF.

The chain carries TRBV2 and TRBJ2-1, with 8 positions matching TRBD2. J was trimmed by 5 bases and V by 7 bases; bases with no gene match: 4. This CDR3 is 13 amino acids long. The germline CDR1 and CDR2 sequences are SNHLY and FYNNEI. CDR3 bases: TGTGCCAGCAAAGACGGGGGGGACAATGAGCAGTTCTTC. Amino acid sequence: CASKDGGDNEQFF.

The genes are TRBV11-3 and TRBJ1-2; D remains ambiguous. CDR3 length equals 16 residues. Between the trimmed V and J ends, which lost 0 bases and 8 bases, there was a span of 19 bases. CDR1 and CDR2 (germline): SGHNT, YENEEA. CDR3 DNA sequence: TGTGCCAGCAGCTTAGATCAGTGGGGTCGGACTGGAGGCTACACCTTC. Amino acids: CASSLDQWGRTGGYTF.

This clone was counted a single time. The genes are TRBV7-9 and TRBJ1-4, with D hard to call. CDR1 is SEHNR, CDR2 FQNEAQ, per germline (reference sequence). Trimming left V 2 bases short and J 5 bases short, with 15 bases between. This CDR3 has 16 residues. CDR3 nucleotide sequence: TGTGCCAGCAGCTTAAACGGTTGGCAGCAAAATGAAAAACTGTTTTTT. Amino acid sequence: CASSLNGWQQNEKLFF.

The V gene is TRBV6-1, the J gene TRBJ2-7; 9 positions agree with TRBD1. The CDR3 is 13 residues long. The trim removed 6 bases at V and 7 bases at J, leaving 7 bases unmatched. Germline values: CDR1 MNHNS, CDR2 SASEGT. The CDR3 nucleotides read TGTGCCAGCAGCCGGGACAGGGTTAGGGAGCAGTACTTC. This sequence encodes CASSRDRVREQYF.

The gene calls are TRBV7-9 and TRBJ2-1, with 12 bases aligning to TRBD2. There are 16 residues in the CDR3. Germline CDR1 and CDR2: SEHNR and FQNEAQ (reference sequence). V dropped 5 bases and J dropped 0; count of bases not matched to a gene: 2. The CDR3 region has the DNA TGTGCCAGCAGCGAACTAGCGGGGGGCTCCTACAATGAGCAGTTCTTC. This gives the protein CASSELAGGSYNEQFF. The entire variable domain, with the rest obtained from reference TRBV7-9 and TRBJ2-1, is as follows: DTGVSQNPRHKITKRGQNVTFRCDPISEHNRLYWYRQTLGQGPEFLTYFQNEAQLEKSRLLSDRFSAERPKGSFSTLEIQRTEQGDSAMYLCASSELAGGSYNEQFFGPGTRLTVL.

The chain employs TRBV2 and TRBJ2-7, with 11 nucleotides matching TRBD2. J lost 0 bases, V lost 2 bases, and 12 bases had no gene match. CDR1 is SNHLY, CDR2 FYNNEI, per germline. The CDR3 extends over 19 amino acids. CDR3 amino acids: CASSEIGLAGGSYSYEQYF. In DNA form, the CDR3 reads TGTGCCAGCAGTGAAATCGGGCTAGCGGGGGGATCCTACTCCTACGAGCAGTACTTC.

In its sample, this clone was seen a few times. The chain carries TRBV27 and TRBJ2-7; TRBD2 matches 14 bases. This CDR3 is built from 16 residues. CDR1 is MNHEY, CDR2 SMNVEV, per germline (reference sequence). Trimming took 5 bases from V and 7 from J; bases not matched to a gene: 10. The CDR3 is CASSRPTSGRAKEQYF. CDR3 in DNA: TGTGCCAGCAGTCGCCCGACTAGCGGGAGGGCCAAGGAGCAGTACTTC.

This CDR3 reads CASSPLRGGSEAFF. The CDR3 DNA sequence: TGTGCCAGCAGTCCCCTTAGAGGGGGCTCTGAAGCTTTCTTT. This chain connects TRBV2 to TRBJ1-1, with 7 bases identical to TRBD1. Looked up from germline, CDR1 is SNHLY and CDR2 is FYNNEI. This CDR3 comprises 14 residues. V trimming: 5 bases; J trimming: 6 bases; junction bases outside the gene matches: 9.

The chain employs TRBV28 and TRBJ2-1; 9 bases are a match to TRBD2. In germline, CDR1 is MDHEN, CDR2 SYDVKM. This CDR3 is built from 15 residues. After removal of 7 bases from V and 7 bases from J, the junction contained 11 bases not matched to a gene. The CDR3 nucleotides are TGTGCCAGCACGGAGGGCGGGAGGGCCGGAAATGAGCAGTTCTTC. As protein: CASTEGGRAGNEQFF.

Regarding this clone: Within the sample, other DNA sequences also encode this same CDR3. The chain employs TRBV15 and TRBJ2-3, with 9 bases aligning to TRBD2. Germline trimming cut 1 base from V and 0 bases from J; bases unmatched to any gene: 2. The length of the CDR3 is 16 residues. Germline V CDR1 and CDR2: LNHNV, YYDKDF (reference sequence). CDR3 DNA sequence: TGTGCCACCAGCAGAGGACTAGCGGAAAGCACAGATACGCAGTATTTT. Protein sequence: CATSRGLAESTDTQYF.

V and J are TRBV15 and TRBJ1-6; D may be TRBD1 (5 bases). CDR3 size: 16 residues. Trimming took 3 bases from V and 10 from J, leaving 19 bases between them. The germline CDR1 and CDR2 sequences are LNHNV and YYDKDF (reference sequence). CDR3 in DNA: TGTGCCACCAGCAGGGACCTTGGGACCCCAGCCTCACCCCTCCACTTT. Encoded protein: CATSRDLGTPASPLHF. Looking up the rest from reference TRBV15 and TRBJ1-6 gives the full variable domain: DAMVIQNPRYQVTQFGKPVTLSCSQTLNHNVMYWYQQKSSQAPKLLFHYYDKDFNNEADTPDNFQSRRPNTSFCFLDIRSPGLGDTAMYLCATSRDLGTPASPLHFGNGTRLTVT.

J is TRBJ2-5 and V is TRBV19, with 9 bases fitting TRBD2. Germline lookup yields CDR1 LNHDA and CDR2 SQIVND (reference sequence). Trimming took 4 bases from V and 4 from J; bases not matched to a gene: 16. The CDR3 covers 18 residues. The CDR3 loop reads CASSKRGLREGIIETQYF. The CDR3 bases are TGTGCCAGTAGTAAAAGGGGACTGCGGGAGGGCATTATAGAGACCCAGTACTTC.

The V call is TRBV11-3, the J call TRBJ2-1; D not certain. The CDR3 sequence is 13 residues long. The V end lost 3 bases, the J end lost 5 bases, and 8 bases lay between the germline ends. Germline V lookup: CDR1 SGHNT, CDR2 YENEEA. CDR3 amino acids: CASSLERNNEQFF. Here the CDR3 DNA reads TGTGCCAGCAGCTTGGAGCGCAACAATGAGCAGTTCTTC.

This chain joins TRBV19 and TRBJ2-1, with 8 bases matching TRBD2. The CDR3 spans 16 residues. CDR1 and CDR2 (germline): LNHDA, SQIVND (reference sequence). Unmatched junction bases numbered 12, after V lost 3 bases and J lost 8 bases. The DNA for the CDR3 is TGTGCCAGTAGTATTCCCGGGAGGGCCGGTTGGGATGAGCAGTTCTTC. Its translation: CASSIPGRAGWDEQFF.

J is TRBJ1-1 and V is TRBV27; 8 bases align to TRBD1. The CDR3 totals 14 residues. The germline gives CDR1 MNHEY, CDR2 SMNVEV (reference sequence). V lost 9 bases and J lost 4; bases outside the gene matches: 10. The CDR3 coding sequence is TGTGCCAGTGTTAAACAGGGGGGTATCACTGAAGCTTTCTTT. This sequence encodes CASVKQGGITEAFF.

This clone appeared many times. This chain connects TRBV7-9 to TRBJ1-4; D gene uncertain. The CDR3 runs 14 residues. V lost 5 bases and J 6 bases, leaving 13 bases between the germline ends. Germline lookup yields CDR1 SEHNR and CDR2 FQNEAQ (reference sequence). The CDR3 loop is CASSHPGYDEKLFF. CDR3 nucleotides: TGTGCCAGCAGCCATCCTGGTTACGATGAAAAACTGTTTTTT.

J is TRBJ2-1 and V is TRBV7-9; the D gene is possibly TRBD2 (5 bases). This CDR3 is built from 17 residues. V lost 3 bases and J 2 bases, leaving 17 bases between the germline ends. Germline V gene lookup returns CDR1 SEHNR and CDR2 FQNEAQ (reference sequence). The CDR3 bases are TGTGCCAGCAGCTTGGCGTCGCTAGGAGGCACCTACAATGAGCAGTTCTTC. Its translation is CASSLASLGGTYNEQFF. Full variable domain (outside the CDR3, taken from reference TRBV7-9 and TRBJ2-1): DTGVSQNPRHKITKRGQNVTFRCDPISEHNRLYWYRQTLGQGPEFLTYFQNEAQLEKSRLLSDRFSAERPKGSFSTLEIQRTEQGDSAMYLCASSLASLGGTYNEQFFGPGTRLTVL.

The chain is built from TRBV27 and TRBJ2-1; a weak D match, TRBD1 (6 bases). The V gene's germline CDR1 is MNHEY and CDR2 SMNVEV (reference sequence). V was shortened by 0 bases and J by 4 bases, with 10 bases between the two germline ends. The CDR3 loop spans 15 amino acids. The CDR3 protein is CASSLSRDTYNEQFF. CDR3 nucleotide sequence: TGTGCCAGCAGTTTATCTCGGGACACGTACAATGAGCAGTTCTTC.